This T cell receptor beta chain was sequenced in a study of blood T cell repertoires in COVID-19. Sequenced by immunoSEQ multiplex PCR; TCRdb stores in-frame clones only, minus some. The sample has 180,000 or so clones, approximately 80% seen once. Participants were aged about 18 to 90 years from more than 20 US areas. In regard to this clone: Other DNA sequences in the sample encode the same CDR3.

V dropped 3 bases and J dropped 8; count of bases not matched to a gene: 5. CDR3 length: 16 residues. Germline lookup yields CDR1 SGHDT and CDR2 YYEEEE. The clonotype comes from a man aged 45-65 years who had recovered from COVID-19. The sequenced sample was PBMCs or T cells enriched from blood (not recorded which). The rearrangement joins TRBV5-6 to TRBJ2-1; TRBD2 matches at 16 bases. The CDR3 DNA sequence: TGTGCCAGCAGCTCGACCGGGACTAGCGGGAGGGATGAGCAGTTCTTC. Protein product: CASSSTGTSGRDEQFF.